Listed below are T cell receptor beta chains from one sample, sequenced in a study of shared clonotypes between healthy human individuals. Data came from immunoSEQ multiplex PCR; TCRdb stores just in-frame clones and leaves some out. The repertoire consists of millions of clones, with more than 85% occurring once and the leading ten covering 0.3% to 0.4%. Specimen: naive CD4+ T cells from PBMCs. All receptors come from a man between 18 and 29 years old in good health. Some clones in this sample may be carry-over from other donors' samples. Both conserved end residues are part of each CDR3. D genes are given only for firm matches. Size values are once, few and many counts, or a class for expanded clones, and some rows have none.

>TRBV5-1|NA|TRBJ2-7|TRBD2
TGCGCCAGCAGAACAGCGGGGAGGTCCTACGAGCAGTACTTC
CASRTAGRSYEQYF
>TRBV4-3|NA|TRBJ2-7|NA
TGCGCCAGCAGCCAAACAGGGGAGGGCGAGCAGTACTTC
CASSQTGEGEQYF
>TRBV27|NA|TRBJ2-7|NA
TGTGCCAGCAGTTTATCCCGTATCCACGAGCAGTACTTC
CASSLSRIHEQYF
>TRBV5-1|few|TRBJ1-4|NA
TGCGCCAGCAGCTTGGACAGTAATGAAAAACTGTTTTTT
CASSLDSNEKLFF
>TRBV5-4|NA|TRBJ2-1|TRBD2
TGTGCCAGCAGCTGGGGACTAGCGGGGGTATACAATGAGCAGTTCTTC
CASSWGLAGVYNEQFF
>TRBV5-1|NA|TRBJ2-7|TRBD2
TGCGCCAGCACGGGATCTAGCGGCGACGAGCAGTACTTC
CASTGSSGDEQYF
>TRBV2|NA|TRBJ1-1|TRBD1
TGTGCCAGCAGTACGGACAGGGAAACTGAAGCTTTCTTT
CASSTDRETEAFF
>TRBV29-1|NA|TRBJ2-4|NA
TGCAGCGTTGCTGGCCTAGCCAAAAACATTCAGTACTTC
CSVAGLAKNIQYF
>TRBV11-3|NA|TRBJ2-1|NA
TGTGCCAGCAGCACCCACGGACCGGGGGAGCAGTTCTTC
CASSTHGPGEQFF
>TRBV19|NA|TRBJ1-5|TRBD1
TGTGCCAGTAACAGGGGAAGTCAGCCCCAGCATTTT
CASNRGSQPQHF
>TRBV5-1|few|TRBJ2-2|NA
TGCGCCAGCAGCTTGACAGGGACGAACACCGGGGAGCTGTTTTTT
CASSLTGTNTGELFF
>TRBV5-1|NA|TRBJ1-2|TRBD1
TGCGCCAGCAGCTTTCGACAGGGAGAGGACTATGGCTACACCTTC
CASSFRQGEDYGYTF
>TRBV5-1|NA|TRBJ1-5|NA
TGCGCCAGCAGCTTGATTGTCACTCGTAATATTAGCAATCAGCCCCAGCATTTT
CASSLIVTRNISNQPQHF
>TRBV30|NA|TRBJ1-4|TRBD1
TGTGCCTGGAGAACAGGGGCTCACACTAATGAAAAACTGTTTTTT
CAWRTGAHTNEKLFF
>TRBV25-1|NA|TRBJ1-5|TRBD1
TGTGCCAGCAGTGGACAGGGGGGTCAGCCCCAGCATTTT
CASSGQGGQPQHF
>TRBV9|NA|TRBJ1-2|NA
TGTGCCAGCAGCGCGCCATGGCCTTATGGCTACACCTTC
CASSAPWPYGYTF
>TRBV7-9|NA|TRBJ1-1|NA
TGTGCCAGCAGCTTAAGGAGAGACACTGAAGCTTTCTTT
CASSLRRDTEAFF
>TRBV2|NA|TRBJ1-3|TRBD1
TGTGCCAGCAGTGAAGATGTCAGGGGGAACACCATATATTTT
CASSEDVRGNTIYF
>TRBV6-5|NA|TRBJ2-1|TRBD1
TGTGCCAGCAAGCGGACAGGGGACCTTAATGAGCAGTTCTTC
CASKRTGDLNEQFF
>TRBV28|NA|TRBJ1-1|NA
TGTGCCAGCAGTTTAGGACAAAAGAACACTGAAGCTTTCTTT
CASSLGQKNTEAFF
>TRBV27|NA|TRBJ2-1|NA
TGTGCCAGCAGTTTTCAGAATGACAATGAGCAGTTCTTC
CASSFQNDNEQFF
>TRBV7-2|NA|TRBJ1-6|NA
TGTGCCAGCAGCTGGAGATACGACAGAAGTTCACCCCTCCACTTT
CASSWRYDRSSPLHF
>TRBV11-3|NA|TRBJ2-1|NA
TGTGCCAGCAGCTTAGCTTCGGAAAGTGAGCAGTTCTTC
CASSLASESEQFF
>TRBV30|NA|TRBJ1-2|NA
TGTGCCTGGAGTAGATCCCCCCGTCGGGGCTATGGCTACACCTTC
CAWSRSPRRGYGYTF
>TRBV27|NA|TRBJ2-7|NA
TGTGCCAGCAGCCGCGGGAACTCCTACGACAGCATCTCCTACGAGCAGTACTTC
CASSRGNSYDSISYEQYF
>TRBV7-2|NA|TRBJ2-3|NA
TGTGCCAGCAGCTTAGTGGGAATAGATACGCAGTATTTT
CASSLVGIDTQYF
>TRBV5-4|NA|TRBJ2-7|NA
TGTGCCAGCAGCACGGACGGGACTTCACCCTACGAGCAGTACTTC
CASSTDGTSPYEQYF
>TRBV9|NA|TRBJ2-3|NA
TGTGCCAGCAGCGTAAGGAGCGCTAGCACAGATACGCAGTATTTT
CASSVRSASTDTQYF
>TRBV4-2|few|TRBJ1-1|NA
TGTGCCAGCAGCCGCAGGGGGAACACTGAAGCTTTCTTT
CASSRRGNTEAFF
>TRBV2|NA|TRBJ2-7|TRBD1
TGTGCCAGCAGCGAACAGGGGTGGTTGTACGAGCAGTACTTC
CASSEQGWLYEQYF
>TRBV10-2|NA|TRBJ1-1|TRBD1
TGCGCCAGCAGCCGGACAGGCCCCACTGAAGCTTTCTTT
CASSRTGPTEAFF
>TRBV18|NA|TRBJ2-1|NA
TGTGCCAGCTCACCTTTTTCAGGCGCGCACAATGAGCAGTTCTTC
CASSPFSGAHNEQFF
>TRBV5-1|NA|TRBJ2-3|TRBD2
TGCGCCAGCAGCCCGGGACTAGCGGGAGCAGGAGATACGCAGTATTTT
CASSPGLAGAGDTQYF
>TRBV5-1|NA|TRBJ2-1|NA
TGCGCCAGCAGCTTGGAAGGGAAGATCTCCTACAATGAGCAGTTCTTC
CASSLEGKISYNEQFF
>TRBV5-1|NA|TRBJ2-1|NA
TGCGCCAGCAGCTTATCTCAAGGGAAGGAGCAGTTCTTC
CASSLSQGKEQFF
>TRBV7-2|NA|TRBJ1-1|NA
TGTGCCAGCAGCCTACAGGCCTTAGGGGCGGGGGACACTGAAGCTTTCTTT
CASSLQALGAGDTEAFF
>TRBV10-3|NA|TRBJ1-6|TRBD1
TGTGCCACCGGATTGACAGGGATTAATTCACCCCTCCACTTT
CATGLTGINSPLHF
>TRBV7-2|once|TRBJ1-2|NA
TGTGCCAGCAGCTTAGTGTCAGGGAGTGTTGGCTACACCTTC
CASSLVSGSVGYTF
>TRBV2|NA|TRBJ2-7|NA
TGTGCCAGCAGCGGCGGGCTAGCGACCTACGAGCAGTACTTC
CASSGGLATYEQYF
>TRBV5-1|NA|TRBJ1-2|TRBD1
TGCGCCAGCACTTCGGGACAGCGAAACTATGGCTACACCTTC
CASTSGQRNYGYTF